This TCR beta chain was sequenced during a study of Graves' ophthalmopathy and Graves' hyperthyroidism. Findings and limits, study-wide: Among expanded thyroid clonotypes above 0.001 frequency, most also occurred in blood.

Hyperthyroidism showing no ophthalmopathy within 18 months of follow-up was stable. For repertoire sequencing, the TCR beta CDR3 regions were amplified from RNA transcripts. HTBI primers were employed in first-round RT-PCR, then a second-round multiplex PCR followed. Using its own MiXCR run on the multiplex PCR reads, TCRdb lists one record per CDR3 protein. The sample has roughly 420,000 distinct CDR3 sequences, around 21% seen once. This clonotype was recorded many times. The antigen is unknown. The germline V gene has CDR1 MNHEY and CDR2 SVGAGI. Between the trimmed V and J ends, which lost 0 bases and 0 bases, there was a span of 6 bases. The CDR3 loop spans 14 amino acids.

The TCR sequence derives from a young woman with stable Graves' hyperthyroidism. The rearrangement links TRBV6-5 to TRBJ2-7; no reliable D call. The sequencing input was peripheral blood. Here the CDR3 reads CASSYSWVSYEQYF. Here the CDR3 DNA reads TGTGCCAGCAGTTACTCGTGGGTCTCCTACGAGCAGTACTTC.